These 30 T cell receptor beta chains came from one sample sequenced in a study of T cells in Graves' hyperthyroidism and ophthalmopathy. RNA transcripts yielded amplified TCR beta CDR3 regions. Carried out on the TCR CDR3, a first-round RT-PCR used the HTBI primer set. TCRdb reanalysed the multiplex PCR reads using MiXCR and keeps one entry per CDR3 protein. The data contain around 700,000 distinct CDR3 sequences, roughly a sixth of them seen just once; the ten biggest clones take up around 15%. The sample was blood. These receptors were collected from a woman in her 50s with Graves' hyperthyroidism that later progressed to Graves' ophthalmopathy.

The sample holds many counts of this clonotype. The chain is built from TRBV29-1 and TRBJ1-6; the match to TRBD1 covers 8 bases. J gave up 8 bases and V 5 bases, and 5 bases lay outside the gene matches. Germline assignment: CDR1 SQVTM and CDR2 ANQGSEA. The CDR3 spans 13 residues. CDR3 DNA sequence: TGCAGCGTTCGGACAGGGACAGATTCACCCCTCCACTTT. Translated: CSVRTGTDSPLHF.

This clonotype showed up many times. The chain links TRBV27 to TRBJ2-3; D is unclear. From germline, CDR1 is MNHEY and CDR2 SMNVEV (reference sequence). This CDR3 has 18 residues. V dropped 6 bases and J dropped 1 base, with 23 bases sitting between them. CDR3: CASRVTPQQILGTDTQYF. The CDR3 DNA reads as TGTGCCAGCAGAGTTACCCCCCAACAAATACTTGGCACAGATACGCAGTATTTT.

This chain links TRBV5-1 with TRBJ2-1, with TRBD2 matching 14 bases. V lost 4 bases, J lost 0 bases, and 9 bases stayed unmatched. Per the germline V gene, CDR1 is SGHRS and CDR2 is YFSETQ. This CDR3 spans 19 amino acids. The CDR3 region has the DNA TGCGCCAGCAGCCCGGGACTAGCGGGGGCCCCGAGCTCCTACAATGAGCAGTTCTTC. Translated: CASSPGLAGAPSSYNEQFF.

This clonotype has at least ten counts. This chain links TRBV7-8 with TRBJ2-1; D may be TRBD1 (6 bases). Trimming stripped 7 bases from V and 1 base from J, with 11 bases between. Germline CDR1 is SGHVS and CDR2 is FQNEAQ. The CDR3 loop spans 14 amino acids. The CDR3 region has the DNA TGTGCCAGCACCGTCAGGGGTTCCTACAATGAGCAGTTCTTC. Translated, it gives CASTVRGSYNEQFF.

This clonotype was found many times. The chain couples TRBV2 to TRBJ1-2, with D possibly matching TRBD1 (6 bases). CDR1 is SNHLY and CDR2 is FYNNEI in the germline V gene. This CDR3 region has 13 residues. Between the trimmed V and J ends, which lost 2 bases and 4 bases, there was a span of 8 bases. The CDR3 DNA reads TGTGCCAGCAGTGAACAGGGGCTCTATGGCTACACCTTC. This translates into CASSEQGLYGYTF. The full variable domain, with the rest looked up from reference TRBV2 and TRBJ1-2, is EPEVTQTPSHQVTQMGQEVILRCVPISNHLYFYWYRQILGQKVEFLVSFYNNEISEKSEIFDDQFSVERPDGSNFTLKIRSTKLEDSAMYFCASSEQGLYGYTFGSGTRLTVV.

This clonotype has just one count. The gene calls are TRBV6-1 and TRBJ2-3, with D maybe TRBD2 (5 bases). CDR3 length: 15 residues. Trimming took 5 bases from V and 1 from J, leaving 13 bases between them. Germline CDR1 reads MNHNS; CDR2 reads SASEGT. The CDR3 DNA reads TGTGCCAGCAGTCCCCCCAAGAGGGGCACAGATACGCAGTATTTT. This gives the protein CASSPPKRGTDTQYF.

The V gene is TRBV4-1, the J gene TRBJ2-3; tentatively, D is TRBD2 (6 bases). Germline CDR1 reads MGHRA; CDR2 reads YSYEKL. V lost 4 bases to trimming and J lost 9 bases, with 14 bases between them. This CDR3 region has 13 residues. The CDR3 is CASSPLPAGTQYF. CDR3 bases: TGCGCCAGCAGCCCCCTCCCCGCGGGGACGCAGTATTTT.

In its sample, this clonotype was seen many times. The chain joins TRBV19 to TRBJ1-1; no clear D. This CDR3 region has 15 residues. CDR1 is LNHDA and CDR2 is SQIVND in the germline V gene (reference sequence). Trimming took 6 bases from V and 0 from J, leaving 14 bases between them. CDR3 sequence reads: CASSESGRLNTEAFF. CDR3 bases: TGTGCCAGTAGCGAATCTGGACGGTTGAACACTGAAGCTTTCTTT.

This clonotype was observed at least ten times. J is TRBJ2-1 and V is TRBV20-1; D is unclear. This CDR3 has 18 residues. Trimming stripped 1 base from V and 1 base from J, with 20 bases between. Germline V gene data show CDR1 as DFQATT and CDR2 as SNEGSKA (reference sequence). CDR3 DNA sequence: TGCAGTGCTAGAGTCTGGCGGTTCCTCGAAAGGTCCTACAATGAGCAGTTCTTC. Its translation: CSARVWRFLERSYNEQFF.

This clonotype occurred many times. The gene calls are TRBV13 and TRBJ1-1; no clear D gene. The germline V and J ends were trimmed by 5 bases and 0 bases, with 19 bases remaining between them. Germline V gives CDR1 PRHDT, CDR2 FYEKMQ (reference sequence). The CDR3 sequence is 17 residues long. CDR3 region: CASSATGSPELNTEAFF. As DNA, the CDR3 is TGTGCCAGCAGCGCCACCGGCAGCCCAGAATTGAACACTGAAGCTTTCTTT.

V and J are TRBV19 and TRBJ2-5, with 7 nucleotides matching TRBD2. After removal of 5 bases from V and 5 bases from J, the junction contained 8 bases not matched to a gene. Germline lookup yields CDR1 LNHDA and CDR2 SQIVND (reference sequence). This CDR3 has 14 amino acids. In DNA form, the CDR3 reads TGTGCCAGTAGTGCACTAGCGAAGGGTGAGACCCAGTACTTC. This encodes CASSALAKGETQYF.

This clonotype was counted many times. The chain is built from TRBV12-3 or TRBV12-4 and TRBJ2-2, with D perhaps TRBD1 (5 bases). The CDR3 runs 14 residues. Deletions cut 6 bases from V and 1 base from J, with 9 bases between. DNA of the CDR3: TGTGCCAGCAGGGCGCAGGGGAACACCGGGGAGCTGTTTTTT. This gives the protein CASRAQGNTGELFF.

The V gene is TRBV11-3, the J gene TRBJ2-5; 8 bases are shared with TRBD2. The CDR3 has 16 amino acids. Germline V gene lookup returns CDR1 SGHNT and CDR2 YENEEA. V shed 5 bases and J 0 bases; nucleotides not matched to a gene: 8. As DNA, the CDR3 is TGTGCCAGCAGCACCCGAGCGGGGGCCGACCAAGAGACCCAGTACTTC. This sequence encodes CASSTRAGADQETQYF.

The chain employs TRBV20-1 and TRBJ2-3; D gene ambiguous. V was trimmed by 3 bases and J by 4 bases, leaving 5 bases between them. The CDR3 runs to 11 residues. Germline loops: CDR1 DFQATT, CDR2 SNEGSKA (reference sequence). The CDR3 DNA follows: TGCAGTGCTAGGCAACCAGATACGCAGTATTTT. It translates to CSARQPDTQYF.

The sample holds many counts of this clonotype. In nucleotides, the CDR3 is TGTGCCAGCAGTCTACATAATTCACCCCTCCACTTT. Protein product: CASSLHNSPLHF. This chain joins TRBV12-3 or TRBV12-4 and TRBJ1-6; D remains unclear. The CDR3 loop spans 12 amino acids. V lost 5 bases, J lost 5 bases, and 4 bases lay in between.

This clonotype was seen at least ten times. J is TRBJ2-2 and V is TRBV5-1; TRBD1 or TRBD2 may be the D gene (6 bases each). With 0 bases removed from V and 5 bases from J, the gap between germline ends came to 11 bases. CDR3 length: 15 residues. The germline CDR1 and CDR2 sequences are SGHRS and YFSETQ. The CDR3: CASSLARGRTGELFF. The CDR3 DNA is TGCGCCAGCAGCTTGGCCCGGGGGCGGACCGGGGAGCTGTTTTTT.

CDR3 loop: CASSQGGPSTGYTF. The CDR3, as DNA: TGTGCCAGCAGCCAAGGGGGCCCTTCTACTGGCTACACCTTC. The chain combines TRBV3-1 with TRBJ1-2; possibly TRBD1 for D (5 bases). Germline CDR1 is LGHDT and CDR2 is YNNKEL (reference sequence). The CDR3 has 14 amino acids. Trimming removed 1 base at V and 7 bases at J, with 13 bases between. The full variable domain, in which reference TRBV3-1 and TRBJ1-2 provide the parts outside the CDR3, is DTAVSQTPKYLVTQMGNDKSIKCEQNLGHDTMYWYKQDSKKFLKIMFSYNNKELIINETVPNRFSPKSPDKAHLNLHINSLELGDSAVYFCASSQGGPSTGYTFGSGTRLTVV.

The chain combines TRBV20-1 with TRBJ2-5; TRBD2 matches 8 bases. CDR3 length: 13 residues. The germline gives CDR1 DFQATT, CDR2 SNEGSKA (reference sequence). The V and J ends lost 3 bases and 2 bases, in that order; junction bases with no gene match: 2. CDR3 amino acids: CSARSGGQETQYF. CDR3 nucleotide sequence: TGCAGTGCTAGGAGCGGGGGACAAGAGACCCAGTACTTC.

V gene TRBV12-3 or TRBV12-4 combines with J gene TRBJ1-2, with 9 bases matching TRBD1. Trimming removed 1 base from V and 6 bases from J; junction bases left unmatched: 3. The CDR3 has 14 amino acids. The CDR3 region is CASSLGTGEDGYTF. The CDR3 nucleotides read TGTGCCAGCAGTTTAGGGACAGGGGAGGATGGCTACACCTTC.

This clonotype showed up many times. The chain joins TRBV5-1 to TRBJ2-7, with TRBD2 identical over 10 bases. V shed 0 bases, J shed 3 bases, and the junction held 3 bases outside the gene matches. CDR1 and CDR2 from the germline V gene are SGHRS and YFSETQ. The CDR3 covers 15 residues. The DNA of the CDR3 is TGCGCCAGCAGCTTGGCTCCTAGCGGGGGCTACGAGCAGTACTTC. Translated, it gives CASSLAPSGGYEQYF.

There are many counts of this clonotype. V gene TRBV10-3 combines with J gene TRBJ2-5; 8 positions agree with TRBD1. V lost 6 bases to trimming and J lost 4 bases; unmatched junction nucleotides: 10. Per the germline V gene, CDR1 is ENHRY and CDR2 is SYGVKD. The CDR3 contains 15 residues. The CDR3 DNA sequence: TGTGCCATCAGCTCAACTGACAGGGGACGAGAGACCCAGTACTTC. Translated: CAISSTDRGRETQYF.

Worth noting for this clonotype: This sequence may be a read error, since a much larger clone differs from it by one base. The chain joins TRBV2 to TRBJ2-1, with D perhaps TRBD1 (6 bases). CDR1 is SNHLY and CDR2 is FYNNEI in the germline V gene. The germline V and J ends were trimmed by 10 bases and 8 bases, with 21 bases remaining between them. The CDR3 spans 14 residues. This chain's CDR3 is CANRDTDLWDEQFF. CDR3 in DNA: TGTGCCAACCGGGACACCGATCTCTGGGATGAGCAGTTCTTC.

The rearrangement joins TRBV6-1 to TRBJ2-3; 8 nucleotides align to TRBD2. V gave up 4 bases and J gave up 0 bases; unmatched junction bases: 9. CDR3 length equals 17 residues. Germline V gene sequence: CDR1 MNHNS, CDR2 SASEGT. CDR3 DNA sequence: TGTGCCAGCAGTGTGATGTCGGGGGGGACTAGCACAGATACGCAGTATTTT. Its translation is CASSVMSGGTSTDTQYF.

The chain recombines TRBV2 with TRBJ2-2; a weak D match, TRBD2 (7 bases). Trimming pared 5 bases from V and 6 bases from J, leaving 22 bases between. CDR1 is SNHLY and CDR2 is FYNNEI in the germline V gene. CDR3 size: 17 residues. CDR3 sequence reads: CASSTREIVGGPGELFF. Here the CDR3 DNA reads TGTGCCAGCAGTACCCGGGAGATTGTCGGGGGGCCCGGGGAGCTGTTTTTT. The variable domain in full, completed from reference TRBV2 and TRBJ2-2, reads EPEVTQTPSHQVTQMGQEVILRCVPISNHLYFYWYRQILGQKVEFLVSFYNNEISEKSEIFDDQFSVERPDGSNFTLKIRSTKLEDSAMYFCASSTREIVGGPGELFFGEGSRLTVL.

This clonotype showed up many times. The chain joins TRBV12-3 or TRBV12-4 to TRBJ2-7, with TRBD2 identical over 11 bases. V gave up 5 bases and J gave up 2 bases; unmatched junction bases: 2. CDR3 length: 14 amino acids. CDR3 sequence: CASSPSGGPYEQYF. The CDR3 DNA follows: TGTGCCAGCAGTCCTAGCGGGGGGCCCTACGAGCAGTACTTC.

The J gene is TRBJ2-5, the V gene TRBV7-9; the D is unclear. CDR1 is SEHNR, CDR2 FQNEAQ, per germline (reference sequence). This CDR3 spans 13 amino acids. Between the trimmed V and J ends, which lost 4 bases and 4 bases, there was a span of 10 bases. The CDR3 region is CASSWAERETQYF. As DNA, the CDR3 is TGTGCCAGCAGCTGGGCTGAGAGAGAGACCCAGTACTTC.

The rearrangement links TRBV7-3 to TRBJ1-1; TRBD1 matches 8 bases. Unmatched junction bases numbered 11, after V lost 6 bases and J lost 8 bases. Germline CDR1 and CDR2: SGHTA and FQGTGA. The CDR3 contains 14 residues. For the CDR3, the DNA is TGTGCCAGCAGGTACGGGGGGACAGGCCCCGAAGCTTTCTTT. It specifies CASRYGGTGPEAFF.

This clonotype was counted between two and nine times. V gene TRBV5-8 combines with J gene TRBJ1-1; 7 nucleotides agree with TRBD1. Trimming took 4 bases from V and 1 from J; bases not matched to a gene: 7. CDR1 is SGHTS, CDR2 YDEGEE, per germline. The CDR3 sequence is 15 residues long. CDR3 nucleotides: TGTGCCAGCAGCGCGCCCGACAGGGCGAACACTGAAGCTTTCTTT. It is translated as CASSAPDRANTEAFF.

V and J are TRBV4-1 and TRBJ1-5; possibly TRBD1 for D (6 bases). Trimming shortened V by 4 bases and J by 7 bases, and 17 bases separated the two germline ends. The germline gives CDR1 MGHRA, CDR2 YSYEKL. This CDR3 contains 15 residues. CDR3 coding DNA: TGCGCCAGCAGCCGGAGGGGGGGAGGTCTACAGCCCCAGCATTTT. Its protein is CASSRRGGGLQPQHF.

This clonotype was observed a few times. The chain employs TRBV7-2 and TRBJ1-6; D is unresolved. This CDR3 spans 18 amino acids. Trimming pared 3 bases from V and 7 bases from J, leaving 22 bases between. CDR1 is SGHTA and CDR2 is FQGNSA in the germline V gene. CDR3 sequence reads: CASSFLLYPGRLNSPLHF. The DNA for the CDR3 is TGTGCCAGCAGCTTCTTGTTGTACCCCGGACGGTTAAATTCACCCCTCCACTTT.